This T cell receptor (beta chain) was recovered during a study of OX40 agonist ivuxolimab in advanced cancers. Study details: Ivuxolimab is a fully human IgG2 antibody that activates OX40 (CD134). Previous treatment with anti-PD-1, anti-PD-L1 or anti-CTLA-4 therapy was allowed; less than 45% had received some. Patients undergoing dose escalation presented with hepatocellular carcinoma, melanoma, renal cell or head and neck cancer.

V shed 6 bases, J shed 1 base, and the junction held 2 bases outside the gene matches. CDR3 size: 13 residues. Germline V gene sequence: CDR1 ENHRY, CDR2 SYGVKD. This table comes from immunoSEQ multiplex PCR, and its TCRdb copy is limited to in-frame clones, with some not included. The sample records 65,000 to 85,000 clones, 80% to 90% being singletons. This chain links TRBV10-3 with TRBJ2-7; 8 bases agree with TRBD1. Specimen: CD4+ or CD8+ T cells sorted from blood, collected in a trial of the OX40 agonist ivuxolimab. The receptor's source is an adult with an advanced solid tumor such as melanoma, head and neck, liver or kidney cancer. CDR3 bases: TGTGCCATCAGGGGGACAGGATCCTACGAGCAGTACTTC. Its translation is CAIRGTGSYEQYF.